Listed below are T cell receptor beta chains from one sample, sequenced in a study of cytomegalovirus exposure and HLA in healthy donors. Profiling relied on immunoSEQ multiplex PCR, and the TCRdb table lists in-frame clones only, not all of them. The sample yields about 140,000 clones, about 80% seen once. Sequenced: PBMCs. The receptors derive from a man aged 25 to 40 in good health and CMV-seropositive. Each CDR3 is given without its conserved first and last residue.

TRBV18,ASSPLLSGKGETQY
TRBV6-1,ASRPDRESQPQH
TRBV5-1,ASFSGGGNAYEQY
TRBV27,ASKSLAASNEQF
TRBV13,ASSLGTSNYGYT
TRBV19,ASSLPLAGAPVGGQETQY
TRBV7-9,ASSQGANYGYT
TRBV21-1,ASSKVNPRGSYEQY
TRBV4-2,ASSQEHRRLAGLSQF
TRBV4-1,ASSPRSTVYEQY
TRBV30,ACPRGGGGVSGANVLT
TRBV28,ASSFEILNEKLF
TRBV2,ASRETSGFYNEQF
TRBV25-1,ASSDPTSGNTDTQY
TRBV7-2,ASSPSSGNTIY
TRBV7-2,ASSLETGVGEQY